The present T cell receptor (beta chain) was sequenced within a study of cytomegalovirus exposure and HLA in healthy donors. About the research overall: Within an early data release were about 85 million unique TCRs drawn from HLA-typed donors.

Primers included in the PCR were 60 Vbeta and 13 Jbeta primers. The table came from immunoSEQ multiplex PCR; TCRdb's copy has only in-frame clones and leaves some out. The sample gives about 130,000 clones, 17% of which show up once; less than 3.5% is in the top ten. The CDR3 consists of 15 residues. Germline CDR1 LGHNA, CDR2 YNFKEQ. The germline V and J ends were trimmed by 8 bases and 4 bases, with 20 bases remaining between them. With regard to this clone: Its antigen is not identified.

Whole-study findings and limits: Roughly even sequencing depth across donors was the assumption behind the presence/absence analyses. In all likelihood, a cluster of highly shared sequence variants was a sequencing artifact. Because they were indistinguishable, some V segments, including TRBV6-2 and TRBV6-3, were excluded.

The sequencing input was PBMCs. The chain links TRBV4-2 to TRBJ1-2, with D maybe TRBD1 (5 bases). This sequence was found in a female donor in good health and CMV-seropositive. Here the CDR3 DNA reads TGTGCCAGCTCCCAAGCGGGGGAGTTTAGCTATGGCTACACCTTC. Residues: CASSQAGEFSYGYTF.